A selection of T cell receptor beta chains follows, all from one sample in a study of T cells expressing NK-cell markers. From the 5' RACE reads, TCRdb lists one entry per CDR3 protein and no DNA. Its listing shows about 460,000 distinct CDR3 sequences. The sample consisted of blood T cells: a sorted CD56 or NKG2C T cell subset, CD4+ or CD8+ T cells, or bulk PBMC T cells (not recorded which). The receptors originated from a woman aged 45-65 years in good health. The CDR3 runs from the conserved cysteine through the conserved F or W. Fields, in order: J gene, V gene, CDR3 protein.

J: TRBJ1-3
V: TRBV2
CDR3: CASSRSGHHSGNTIYF

J: TRBJ2-5
V: TRBV5-1
CDR3: CASRRTFQETQYF

J: TRBJ1-4
V: TRBV5-1
CDR3: CASSSNTATNEKLFF

J: TRBJ1-2
V: TRBV5-1
CDR3: CASSYTGPVYYGYTF

J: TRBJ1-2
V: TRBV5-5
CDR3: CASSFDGLYGYTF

J: TRBJ1-1
V: TRBV19
CDR3: CASSTGTATEAFF

J: TRBJ1-3
V: TRBV9
CDR3: CASSVEENTIYF

J: TRBJ2-4
V: TRBV7-2
CDR3: CASSLILGDGNIQYF

J: TRBJ1-1
V: TRBV30
CDR3: CAWNGGGVENTEAFF

J: TRBJ1-1
V: TRBV12-3/TRBV12-4
CDR3: CASSLVTGTGGTEAFF

J: TRBJ2-7
V: TRBV29-1
CDR3: CSVGWQSGGEQYF

J: TRBJ1-1
V: TRBV4-1
CDR3: CASSLNAGQGILLNTEAFF

J: TRBJ2-4
V: TRBV10-2
CDR3: CASSERGQGGNIQYF

J: TRBJ2-1
V: TRBV5-1
CDR3: CASSFLVGQGANEQFF

J: TRBJ1-1
V: TRBV28
CDR3: CASSLLRGRNTEAFF

J: TRBJ2-1
V: TRBV20-1
CDR3: CSARVSDNEQFF

J: TRBJ2-3
V: TRBV20-1
CDR3: CSAPQREGRTDTQYF

J: TRBJ2-1
V: TRBV6-1
CDR3: CASSAVFYNEQFF

J: TRBJ2-1
V: TRBV29-1
CDR3: CSVLFLTSGTGEQFF

J: TRBJ2-2
V: TRBV6-1
CDR3: CASSDESAGELFF

J: TRBJ1-1
V: TRBV4-2
CDR3: CASSQFQGSNTEAFF

J: TRBJ2-3
V: TRBV9
CDR3: CASSVVGDGAFTDTQYF

J: TRBJ1-3
V: TRBV25-1
CDR3: CASRLRAGNTIYF

J: TRBJ2-1
V: TRBV7-2
CDR3: CASSWKLASHNEQFF

J: TRBJ2-1
V: TRBV6-1
CDR3: CATTGWRAAMFF

J: TRBJ2-5
V: TRBV6-5
CDR3: CASSPRERLAGLQETQYF

J: TRBJ2-1
V: TRBV7-2
CDR3: CASSLVGTSENQFF

J: TRBJ2-2
V: TRBV24-1
CDR3: CATSDSTETGELFF

J: TRBJ1-2
V: TRBV19
CDR3: CASNPLFREYMSGYTF